A single sample is the source of the 14 T cell receptor beta chains below, sequenced in a study of regulatory T cells in long-lasting Graves disease (dated by TCRdb to the early 2020s). What the time point label conveys for this sample: newly diagnosed GD, antithyroid drugs for less than 3 months. For both TCR sequencing and RNA sequencing, RNA was extracted from PBMCs in TRIzol. Receptor libraries were prepared by multiplex PCR. These reads were obtained on an Illumina HiSeq 4000. iRepertoire HTBI primers and Arm-PCR amplification of CDR3 regions were used to construct TCR beta libraries. TCRdb ran its own pipeline on the public reads, namely fastp trimming at Q25 and MiXCR clone calling, and kept in-frame beta chains. One record per CDR3 amino acid sequence lists the most common genes and DNA. The sample has hundreds of thousands of distinct CDR3 sequences on record, about 16% of them singletons. In total, the top ten clones hold approximately 12% of the sample.

The same specimen was also included in a second study, on T cells in Graves' hyperthyroidism and ophthalmopathy.

The sample here was peripheral blood mononuclear cells (PBMCs), taken at new diagnosis, from a patient treated with antithyroid drugs. Source of these receptors: a man younger than 35 with Graves disease. Donor details come from another sample of the same person, matched by shared clones.

This clonotype was counted a single time. This chain links TRBV6-5 with TRBJ1-5; the D gene is possibly TRBD1 (5 bases). Germline V gene sequence: CDR1 MNHEY, CDR2 SVGAGI. CDR3 length equals 15 residues. V lost 2 bases to trimming and J lost 1 base, with 9 bases between them. The CDR3 reads CASSYGGGSNQPQHF. The CDR3, as DNA: TGTGCCAGCAGTTACGGGGGGGGAAGCAATCAGCCCCAGCATTTT.

V gene TRBV5-1 combines with J gene TRBJ2-7, with 8 bases fitting TRBD1. The CDR3 is made up of 15 amino acids. Looked up from germline, CDR1 is SGHRS and CDR2 is YFSETQ. With 3 bases clipped from V and 2 bases from J, the junction kept 7 bases outside the gene matches. CDR3 nucleotide sequence: TGCGCCAGCAGCTGGACCCAGGGGGCCCCCTACGAGCAGTACTTC. Translating it yields CASSWTQGAPYEQYF.

This clonotype came up many times. CDR3 residues: CASSLAVSLYEQYF. The CDR3 nucleotides are TGTGCCAGCAGCTTAGCAGTCAGCCTCTACGAGCAGTACTTC. This chain links TRBV11-2 with TRBJ2-7; D is unresolved. This CDR3 comprises 14 residues. V dropped 1 base and J dropped 3 bases, with 10 bases sitting between them. Germline V CDR1 and CDR2: SGHAT, FQNNGV.

This clonotype came up many times. The chain recombines TRBV20-1 with TRBJ2-1; D perhaps matches TRBD2 (5 bases). The V and J ends lost 5 bases and 1 base respectively, with 12 bases between them. The V gene's germline CDR1 is DFQATT and CDR2 SNEGSKA (reference sequence). The length of the CDR3 is 14 residues. Here the CDR3 DNA reads TGCAGTGCTCCTCGCGGGCCTTCCTACAATGAGCAGTTCTTC. This translates into CSAPRGPSYNEQFF.

This clonotype was observed many times. The germline gene is not matched at one end of the junction; a read error may be the cause. In nucleotides, the CDR3 is TGCGCCAGCAGCTTGGGTCAGCCCTACGAGCAGTACTTC. It specifies CASSLGQPYEQYF. The V gene is TRBV7-2, the J gene TRBJ2-7; D is undetermined. This CDR3 has 13 residues. CDR1 SGHTA and CDR2 FQGNSA come from the germline V gene.

This chain links TRBV11-2 with TRBJ2-2; D ambiguous. Germline CDR1 and CDR2: SGHAT and FQNNGV. The V end was cut by 8 bases, the J end by 0 bases, with 7 bases between. The CDR3 runs to 13 residues. The CDR3: CASAETNTGELFF. The DNA for the CDR3 is TGTGCCAGCGCGGAAACGAACACCGGGGAGCTGTTTTTT. Full variable domain (missing parts from reference TRBV11-2 and TRBJ2-2): EAGVAQSPRYKIIEKRQSVAFWCNPISGHATLYWYQQILGQGPKLLIQFQNNGVVDDSQLPKDRFSAERLKGVDSTLKIQPAKLEDSAVYLCASAETNTGELFFGEGSRLTVL.

This clonotype showed up many times. The chain links TRBV20-1 to TRBJ2-3, with 11 bases identical to TRBD1. J gave up 4 bases and V 5 bases, and 8 bases lay outside the gene matches. Looked up from germline, CDR1 is DFQATT and CDR2 is SNEGSKA (reference sequence). CDR3 size: 15 residues. CDR3 region: CSAAPGTGGSDTQYF. For the CDR3, the DNA is TGCAGTGCTGCTCCCGGGACAGGGGGGTCAGATACGCAGTATTTT.

This clonotype has only a few counts. The chain is built from TRBV5-1 and TRBJ2-2; TRBD2 matches at 9 bases. The V segment lost 0 bases and the J segment 6 bases; nucleotides outside the gene matches: 3. The CDR3 sequence is 15 residues long. Germline V gene lookup returns CDR1 SGHRS and CDR2 YFSETQ. CDR3 loop: CASSLVAGEAGELFF. The DNA of the CDR3 is TGCGCCAGCAGCTTGGTAGCGGGAGAGGCCGGGGAGCTGTTTTTT.

This clonotype came up many times. The CDR3 bases are TGTGCCAGCAGCTTTTTAAAACCGGGGGCGGATACGCAGTATTTT. This sequence encodes CASSFLKPGADTQYF. The chain combines TRBV7-8 with TRBJ2-3; either TRBD1 or TRBD2 may fit D (6 bases each). Germline V lookup: CDR1 SGHVS, CDR2 FQNEAQ. V lost 3 bases, J lost 6 bases, and 16 bases lay in between. The CDR3 runs to 15 residues.

The chain links TRBV6-1 to TRBJ2-7; D is possibly TRBD1 (5 bases). This CDR3 is built from 13 residues. V was clipped by 2 bases and J by 4 bases, with 9 bases between them. Germline values: CDR1 MNHNS, CDR2 SASEGT. The CDR3 loop reads CASSERGVYEQYF. The CDR3 DNA reads as TGTGCCAGCAGTGAAAGGGGTGTTTACGAGCAGTACTTC.

The chain has TRBV6-4 and TRBJ1-3; D call uncertain. CDR1 is MRHNA and CDR2 is SNTAGT in the germline V gene. V dropped 2 bases and J dropped 0 bases, with 8 bases sitting between them. The length of the CDR3 is 15 residues. CDR3 in DNA: TGTGCCAGCAGTGACGGCGGGAGCTCTGGAAACACCATATATTTT. Translating gives CASSDGGSSGNTIYF.

The rearrangement uses TRBV6-1 and TRBJ1-4, with D perhaps matching TRBD1 (5 bases). The CDR3 has 14 amino acids. The V end was cut by 6 bases, the J end by 6 bases, with 14 bases between. CDR1 MNHNS and CDR2 SASEGT come from the germline V gene. This CDR3 is CASRGVRTHEKLFF. The DNA of the CDR3 is TGTGCCAGCAGGGGGGTCAGGACTCATGAAAAACTGTTTTTT.

This chain joins TRBV7-9 and TRBJ1-2; D gene unclear. Trimming removed 2 bases at V and 2 bases at J, with 9 bases between. The CDR3 loop spans 14 amino acids. Per the germline V gene, CDR1 is SEHNR and CDR2 is FQNEAQ (reference sequence). The chain's CDR3 is CASSLIGLNYGYTF. The CDR3 DNA follows: TGTGCCAGCAGCTTAATAGGACTGAACTATGGCTACACCTTC.

V and J are TRBV18 and TRBJ2-7, with D possibly being TRBD2 (6 bases). The CDR3 has 14 residues. Trimming took off 3 bases at V and 6 bases at J, with 15 bases between the two ends. The germline V gene has CDR1 KGHSH and CDR2 LQKENI. The CDR3, as DNA: TGTGCCAGCTCACCCCGGGACTCCCCCATCGAGCAGTACTTC. Translation gives CASSPRDSPIEQYF.